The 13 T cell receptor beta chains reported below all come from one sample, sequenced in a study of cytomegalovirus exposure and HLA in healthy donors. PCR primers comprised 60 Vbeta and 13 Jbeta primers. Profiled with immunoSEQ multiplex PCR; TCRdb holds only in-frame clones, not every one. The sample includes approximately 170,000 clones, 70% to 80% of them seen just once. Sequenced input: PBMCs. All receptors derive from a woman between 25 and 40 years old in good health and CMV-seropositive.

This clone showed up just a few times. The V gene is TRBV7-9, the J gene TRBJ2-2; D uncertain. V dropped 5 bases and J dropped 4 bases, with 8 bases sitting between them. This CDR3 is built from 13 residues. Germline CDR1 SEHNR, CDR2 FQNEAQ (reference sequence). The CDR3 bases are TGTGCCAGCAGCCCCACCGGCACCGGGGAGCTGTTTTTT. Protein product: CASSPTGTGELFF.

CDR3 sequence (DNA): TGCGCCAGCAGCCCGGGGGACCTGACCATCGCAACTAATGAAAAACTGTTTTTT. Protein: CASSPGDLTIATNEKLFF. The chain is built from TRBV5-1 and TRBJ1-4; a possible D gene is TRBD1 (5 bases). This CDR3 comprises 18 residues. With 4 bases removed from V and 0 bases from J, the gap between germline ends came to 19 bases. Per germline, CDR1 SGHRS and CDR2 YFSETQ. The variable domain in full, with the rest retrieved from reference TRBV5-1 and TRBJ1-4, is KAGVTQTPRYLIKTRGQQVTLSCSPISGHRSVSWYQQTPGQGLQFLFEYFSETQRNKGNFPGRFSGRQFSNSRSEMNVSTLELGDSALYLCASSPGDLTIATNEKLFFGSGTQLSVL.

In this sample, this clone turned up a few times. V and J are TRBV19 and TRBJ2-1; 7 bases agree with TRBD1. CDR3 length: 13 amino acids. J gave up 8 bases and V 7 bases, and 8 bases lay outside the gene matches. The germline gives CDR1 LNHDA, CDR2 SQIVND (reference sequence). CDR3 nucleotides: TGTGCCAGTAAGAGGACAGGAAGCGATGAGCAGTTCTTC. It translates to CASKRTGSDEQFF.

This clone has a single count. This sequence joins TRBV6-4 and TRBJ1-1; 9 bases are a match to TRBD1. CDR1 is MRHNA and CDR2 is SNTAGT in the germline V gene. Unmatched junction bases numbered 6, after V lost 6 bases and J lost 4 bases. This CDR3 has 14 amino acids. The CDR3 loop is CASSKDRGTTEAFF. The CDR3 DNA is TGTGCCAGCAGCAAGGACAGGGGCACCACTGAAGCTTTCTTT.

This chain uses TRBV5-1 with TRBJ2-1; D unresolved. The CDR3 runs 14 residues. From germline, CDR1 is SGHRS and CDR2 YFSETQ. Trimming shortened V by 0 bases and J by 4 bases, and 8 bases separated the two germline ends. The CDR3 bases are TGCGCCAGCAGCTTGGCCTTGTCTTACAATGAGCAGTTCTTC. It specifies CASSLALSYNEQFF. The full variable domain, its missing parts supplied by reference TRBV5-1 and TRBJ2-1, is KAGVTQTPRYLIKTRGQQVTLSCSPISGHRSVSWYQQTPGQGLQFLFEYFSETQRNKGNFPGRFSGRQFSNSRSEMNVSTLELGDSALYLCASSLALSYNEQFFGPGTRLTVL.

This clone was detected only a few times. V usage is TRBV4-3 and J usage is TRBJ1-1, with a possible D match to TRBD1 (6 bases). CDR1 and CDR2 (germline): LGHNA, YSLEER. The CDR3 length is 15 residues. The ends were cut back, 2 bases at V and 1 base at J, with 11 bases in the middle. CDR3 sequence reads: CASSQTGHRNTEAFF. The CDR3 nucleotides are TGCGCCAGCAGCCAAACGGGACACAGGAACACTGAAGCTTTCTTT.

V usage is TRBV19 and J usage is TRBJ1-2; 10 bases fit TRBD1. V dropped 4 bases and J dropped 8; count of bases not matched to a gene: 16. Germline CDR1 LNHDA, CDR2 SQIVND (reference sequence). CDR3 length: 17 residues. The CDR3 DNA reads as TGTGCCAGTAGTACCACCGGGACAGGGGCGACGACCGGCGGCTACACCTTC. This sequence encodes CASSTTGTGATTGGYTF. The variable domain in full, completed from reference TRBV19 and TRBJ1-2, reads DGGITQSPKYLFRKEGQNVTLSCEQNLNHDAMYWYRQDPGQGLRLIYYSQIVNDFQKGDIAEGYSVSREKKESFPLTVTSAQKNPTAFYLCASSTTGTGATTGGYTFGSGTRLTVV.

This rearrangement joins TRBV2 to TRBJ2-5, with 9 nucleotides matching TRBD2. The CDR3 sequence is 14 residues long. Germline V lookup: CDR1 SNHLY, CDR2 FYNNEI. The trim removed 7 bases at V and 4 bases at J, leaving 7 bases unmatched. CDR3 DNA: TGTGCCAGCATTGCGGGAGGGCCAGCAGAGACCCAGTACTTC. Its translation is CASIAGGPAETQYF.

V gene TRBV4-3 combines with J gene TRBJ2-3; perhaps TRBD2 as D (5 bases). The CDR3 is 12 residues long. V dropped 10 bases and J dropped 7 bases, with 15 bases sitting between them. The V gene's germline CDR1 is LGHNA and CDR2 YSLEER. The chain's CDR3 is CANSTEAHTQYF. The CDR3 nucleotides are TGCGCCAACAGTACGGAGGCCCATACGCAGTATTTT.

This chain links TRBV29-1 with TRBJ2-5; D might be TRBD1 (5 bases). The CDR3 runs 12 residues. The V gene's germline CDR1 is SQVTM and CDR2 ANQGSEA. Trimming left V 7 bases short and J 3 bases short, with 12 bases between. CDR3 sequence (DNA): TGCAGCGGTGTCAGGGTAAAAGAGACCCAGTACTTC. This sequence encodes CSGVRVKETQYF.

CDR3 sequence: CATSVRLAGYNEQFF. In DNA, the CDR3 is TGTGCCACCAGCGTCCGACTAGCGGGATACAATGAGCAGTTCTTC. The rearrangement joins TRBV15 to TRBJ2-1; TRBD2 agrees at 11 bases. The germline V gene has CDR1 LNHNV and CDR2 YYDKDF (reference sequence). The trim removed 5 bases at V and 4 bases at J, leaving 4 bases unmatched. The CDR3 has 15 amino acids.

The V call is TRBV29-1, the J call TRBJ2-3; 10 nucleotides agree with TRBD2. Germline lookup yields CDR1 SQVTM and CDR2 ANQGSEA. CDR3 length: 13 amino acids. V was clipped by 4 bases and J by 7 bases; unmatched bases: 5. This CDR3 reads CSVAQRGGNTQYF. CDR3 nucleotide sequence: TGCAGCGTTGCCCAGCGGGGGGGTAATACGCAGTATTTT.

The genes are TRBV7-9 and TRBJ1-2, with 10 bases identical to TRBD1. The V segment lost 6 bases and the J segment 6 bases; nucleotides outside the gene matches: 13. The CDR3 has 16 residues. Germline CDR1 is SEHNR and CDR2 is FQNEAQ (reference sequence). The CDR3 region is CASSDRNDGTGDGYTF. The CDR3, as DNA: TGTGCCAGCAGTGATCGCAACGACGGGACAGGGGATGGCTACACCTTC.